A single sample gave rise to the 30 T cell receptor beta chains below, sequenced in a study of identifying expanded T cells in peripheral blood. Generated by immunoSEQ multiplex PCR, the TCRdb table keeps only in-frame clones and is missing some. The sample records about 78,000 clones, roughly 91% being singletons. Sequencing input: blood. These receptors were collected from a person aged 18 to 70 in good health.

The table lists this clone with a few counts. The V and J genes are TRBV11-3 and TRBJ1-1; D gene ambiguous. V lost 1 base and J 4 bases, leaving 7 bases between the germline ends. Germline V gene lookup returns CDR1 SGHNT and CDR2 YENEEA. The CDR3 spans 13 residues. The CDR3 coding sequence is TGTGCCAGCAGCTTAGGGCGTTCCACTGAAGCTTTCTTT. Translated, it gives CASSLGRSTEAFF.

The V call is TRBV5-6, the J call TRBJ1-5; D call uncertain. The CDR3 contains 13 residues. Germline CDR1 reads SGHDT; CDR2 reads YYEEEE. V lost 0 bases, J lost 4 bases, and 5 bases lay in between. The CDR3 protein is CASSLDGNQPQHF. The CDR3 DNA reads as TGTGCCAGCAGCTTGGACGGGAATCAGCCCCAGCATTTT.

The V gene is TRBV29-1, the J gene TRBJ1-5, with TRBD1 identical over 8 bases. Germline V gene lookup returns CDR1 SQVTM and CDR2 ANQGSEA. This CDR3 spans 13 amino acids. V gave up 8 bases and J gave up 2 bases; unmatched junction bases: 5. The CDR3 sequence is CSIGQGRNQPQHF. CDR3 sequence (DNA): TGCAGCATCGGACAGGGTCGCAATCAGCCCCAGCATTTT.

The genes are TRBV5-1 and TRBJ1-1, with 7 bases fitting TRBD1. CDR3 size: 15 residues. Trimming removed 0 bases from V and 9 bases from J; junction bases left unmatched: 11. Per the germline V gene, CDR1 is SGHRS and CDR2 is YFSETQ. The CDR3 DNA reads TGCGCCAGCAGCTTGGAAGGGGGCACACAGGGGAAAGCTTTCTTT. Residues: CASSLEGGTQGKAFF.

About this clone itself: Other DNA sequences in the sample encode the same CDR3. V gene TRBV4-1 combines with J gene TRBJ2-2; D might be TRBD1 (7 bases). CDR1 is MGHRA, CDR2 YSYEKL, per germline. V was trimmed by 2 bases and J by 5 bases, leaving 12 bases between them. CDR3 length equals 15 residues. CDR3 loop: CASSQRQGGTGELFF. In nucleotides, the CDR3 is TGCGCCAGCAGCCAAAGACAGGGAGGAACCGGGGAGCTGTTTTTT.

This rearrangement joins TRBV28 to TRBJ1-2, with 8 positions matching TRBD1. The junction had 3 bases not matched to a gene; V was cut back by 5 bases and J by 7 bases. CDR1 is MDHEN, CDR2 SYDVKM, per germline. The CDR3 runs to 12 residues. This chain's CDR3 is CASSRTGSGYTF. The CDR3 DNA sequence: TGTGCCAGCAGTCGGACAGGGAGTGGCTACACCTTC.

The genes are TRBV18 and TRBJ1-2, with D maybe TRBD1 (6 bases). Germline V gene sequence: CDR1 KGHSH, CDR2 LQKENI. The CDR3 sequence is 14 residues long. V dropped 2 bases and J dropped 4 bases, with 11 bases sitting between them. Here the CDR3 DNA reads TGTGCCAGCTCACCAGGACAGAACCCCTATGGCTACACCTTC. Amino acids: CASSPGQNPYGYTF.

The rearrangement uses TRBV28 and TRBJ1-6, with 7 bases identical to TRBD1. The junction had 17 bases not matched to a gene; V was cut back by 5 bases and J by 1 base. The CDR3 sequence is 20 residues long. Germline V CDR1 and CDR2: MDHEN, SYDVKM. CDR3 DNA: TGTGCCAGCAGTCTCGGTGAAATGACAGGGAAGGGTTCCTATAATTCACCCCTCCACTTT. This translates into CASSLGEMTGKGSYNSPLHF.

This clone has just one count. The chain couples TRBV2 to TRBJ2-5; possibly TRBD1 or TRBD2 for D (5 bases each). The CDR3 sequence is 11 residues long. Germline V lookup: CDR1 SNHLY, CDR2 FYNNEI. Trimming left V 9 bases short and J 5 bases short, with 10 bases between. The CDR3: CASGGKETQYF. The DNA of the CDR3 is TGTGCCAGTGGGGGAAAGGAGACCCAGTACTTC.

In its sample, this clone was seen a few times. The chain joins TRBV9 to TRBJ2-5, with a possible D match to TRBD2 (5 bases). Between the trimmed V and J ends, which lost 4 bases and 1 base, there was a span of 14 bases. Germline V CDR1 and CDR2: SGDLS, YYNGEE. The CDR3 sequence is 15 residues long. The CDR3 protein is CASSPRTAAQETQYF. The CDR3 bases are TGTGCCAGCAGCCCTCGGACTGCCGCCCAAGAGACCCAGTACTTC.

J is TRBJ2-3 and V is TRBV27; D may match TRBD1 or TRBD2 (6 bases each). Trimming left V 3 bases short and J 2 bases short, with 21 bases between. The CDR3 totals 18 residues. Per the germline V gene, CDR1 is MNHEY and CDR2 is SMNVEV (reference sequence). The CDR3 reads CASSFLIPLRGVTDTQYF. CDR3 bases: TGTGCCAGCAGTTTTTTAATACCCCTTAGGGGGGTCACAGATACGCAGTATTTT.

This clone occurred once. The chain combines TRBV5-6 with TRBJ2-6; 8 bases are shared with TRBD1. CDR1 SGHDT and CDR2 YYEEEE come from the germline V gene. This CDR3 has 16 amino acids. Trimming took 4 bases from V and 4 from J; bases not matched to a gene: 7. DNA for the CDR3: TGTGCCAGCAGCGCGCAACAGGGGGGCGGGGCCAACGTCCTGACTTTC. It specifies CASSAQQGGGANVLTF.

The rearrangement links TRBV15 to TRBJ1-2; 8 nucleotides match TRBD1. Trimming cost V 1 base and J 4 bases; bases outside gene matches: 8. Germline V CDR1 and CDR2: LNHNV, YYDKDF (reference sequence). This CDR3 is 16 amino acids long. CDR3 region: CATSRGAGTGLYGYTF. In DNA, the CDR3 is TGTGCCACCAGCAGAGGGGCCGGGACAGGACTCTATGGCTACACCTTC.

The chain joins TRBV7-6 to TRBJ2-7; D possibly corresponds to TRBD2 (6 bases). From germline, CDR1 is SGHVS and CDR2 FNYEAQ. This CDR3 contains 13 residues. The V and J ends lost 5 bases and 4 bases respectively, with 12 bases between them. The CDR3: CASSRGYPYEQYF. CDR3 nucleotide sequence: TGTGCCAGCAGCCGGGGGTACCCGTACGAGCAGTACTTC.

The J gene is TRBJ1-2, the V gene TRBV6-5; 9 bases map to TRBD1. Trimming at V came to 5 bases and at J to 4 bases, leaving 5 bases not matched to a gene. This CDR3 has 14 residues. Germline loops: CDR1 MNHEY, CDR2 SVGAGI. CDR3 sequence (DNA): TGTGCCAGCAGTGGGACGACAGGGGGCTATGGCTACACCTTC. Translation: CASSGTTGGYGYTF.

The V gene is TRBV7-8, the J gene TRBJ2-1; the D gene is possibly TRBD2 (6 bases). CDR3 length: 17 amino acids. Trimming removed 3 bases from V and 6 bases from J, with 21 bases in between. CDR1 and CDR2 (germline): SGHVS, FQNEAQ. CDR3 in amino acids: CASSLLRALPEGNEQFF. As DNA, the CDR3 is TGTGCCAGCAGCTTGTTACGGGCTCTTCCGGAGGGCAATGAGCAGTTCTTC.

CDR3 DNA: TGTGCCAGCAGCTTAGACCAGTTCTACGAGCAGTACTTC. It yields the protein CASSLDQFYEQYF. V usage is TRBV7-9 and J usage is TRBJ2-7, with D uncertain. In germline, CDR1 is SEHNR, CDR2 FQNEAQ (reference sequence). V was cut by 1 base and J by 3 bases, with 7 bases left in between. CDR3 length: 13 amino acids.

The chain employs TRBV5-4 and TRBJ1-1, with D possibly TRBD1 on 6 matching bases. Germline values: CDR1 SGHNT, CDR2 YYREEE (reference sequence). This CDR3 has 14 amino acids. V shed 2 bases and J shed 1 base, with 9 bases lying between them. The DNA for the CDR3 is TGTGCCAGCAGCTTCTGGGACACGAACACTGAAGCTTTCTTT. The encoded protein is CASSFWDTNTEAFF.

In this sample, this clone turned up many times. The CDR3 spells CASSLYSGVGSGNTIYF. The DNA of the CDR3 is TGTGCCAGCAGCTTATATTCCGGGGTCGGATCCGGGAACACCATATATTTT. The chain recombines TRBV7-2 with TRBJ1-3, with D uncertain. Trimming stripped 2 bases from V and 7 bases from J, with 21 bases between. CDR1 is SGHTA and CDR2 is FQGNSA in the germline V gene. This CDR3 is built from 17 residues.

This clone appeared once. The genes are TRBV5-1 and TRBJ2-1; D may be TRBD1 or TRBD2 (5 bases each). CDR1 is SGHRS, CDR2 YFSETQ, per germline. V lost 0 bases to trimming and J lost 8 bases, with 18 bases between them. This CDR3 spans 16 amino acids. Written as DNA, the CDR3 is TGCGCCAGCAGCTTGGGCAGGGTCCATGTGGGGGATGAGCAGTTCTTC. It yields the protein CASSLGRVHVGDEQFF.

The chain carries TRBV7-2 and TRBJ1-2; 9 positions agree with TRBD1. There are 14 residues in the CDR3. The V gene's germline CDR1 is SGHTA and CDR2 FQGNSA. V shed 6 bases and J 10 bases; nucleotides not matched to a gene: 12. As DNA, the CDR3 is TGTGCCAGCAGTTATGACCGGGACAGGGCCGACTACACCTTC. Translating gives CASSYDRDRADYTF.

The chain joins TRBV6-5 to TRBJ1-1; D unclear. The ends were cut back, 5 bases at V and 7 bases at J, with 17 bases in the middle. Germline lookup yields CDR1 MNHEY and CDR2 SVGAGI. CDR3 size: 14 residues. CDR3 sequence (DNA): TGTGCCAGCAGTCCACTATCCCTCCATGGTGAAGCTTTCTTT. This sequence encodes CASSPLSLHGEAFF.

V gene TRBV5-6 combines with J gene TRBJ2-7, with D possibly TRBD1 on 6 matching bases. V lost 5 bases to trimming and J lost 3 bases, with 12 bases between them. CDR3 length: 13 residues. CDR1 is SGHDT, CDR2 YYEEEE, per germline. CDR3 protein: CASRYQGNYEQYF. Written as DNA, the CDR3 is TGTGCCAGCAGGTACCAGGGGAACTACGAGCAGTACTTC.

This clone appeared a few times. This rearrangement joins TRBV9 to TRBJ1-1; 7 nucleotides line up with TRBD1. The CDR3 totals 14 residues. The germline gives CDR1 SGDLS, CDR2 YYNGEE. Unmatched junction bases numbered 3, after V lost 0 bases and J lost 4 bases. The CDR3 loop is CASSVASGGTEAFF. Written as DNA, the CDR3 is TGTGCCAGCAGCGTAGCTTCAGGGGGCACTGAAGCTTTCTTT. Full variable domain (remainder filled in from reference TRBV9 and TRBJ1-1): DSGVTQTPKHLITATGQRVTLRCSPRSGDLSVYWYQQSLDQGLQFLIQYYNGEERAKGNILERFSAQQFPDLHSELNLSSLELGDSALYFCASSVASGGTEAFFGQGTRLTVV.

The V gene is TRBV18, the J gene TRBJ1-4, with D uncertain. Germline V gene sequence: CDR1 KGHSH, CDR2 LQKENI. The V and J ends lost 6 bases and 0 bases respectively, with 17 bases between them. This CDR3 spans 17 amino acids. The CDR3 DNA sequence: TGTGCCAGCTCCCCCAACCCTGTAATCTCAACTAATGAAAAACTGTTTTTT. Translation: CASSPNPVISTNEKLFF.

The chain links TRBV7-2 to TRBJ2-5, with D tentatively TRBD1 or TRBD2 (5 bases each). V shed 3 bases and J shed 1 base, with 9 bases lying between them. The CDR3 runs to 14 residues. Per germline, CDR1 SGHTA and CDR2 FQGNSA. CDR3 residues: CASSFPGSQETQYF. The CDR3 bases are TGTGCCAGCAGCTTTCCAGGGAGCCAAGAGACCCAGTACTTC.

The chain uses TRBV6-5 and TRBJ1-5; the D gene is possibly TRBD1 (5 bases). The V and J ends lost 3 bases and 2 bases respectively, with 11 bases between them. CDR3 length: 15 amino acids. Germline CDR1 reads MNHEY; CDR2 reads SVGAGI. The CDR3 loop reads CASSYRIGGNQPQHF. CDR3 sequence (DNA): TGTGCCAGCAGTTATAGGATAGGGGGCAATCAGCCCCAGCATTTT.

The rearrangement joins TRBV29-1 to TRBJ1-5, with 10 bases lining up with TRBD1. This CDR3 comprises 14 residues. Germline assignment: CDR1 SQVTM and CDR2 ANQGSEA. V was clipped by 4 bases and J by 9 bases; unmatched bases: 9. The CDR3 DNA sequence: TGCAGCGTTGGCACCGGGACAGGGGTTCTGCCCCAGCATTTT. It codes for CSVGTGTGVLPQHF.

This chain joins TRBV28 and TRBJ2-7; 9 nucleotides align to TRBD1. The V gene's germline CDR1 is MDHEN and CDR2 SYDVKM. The CDR3 covers 13 residues. The ends lost 8 bases at V and 9 bases at J; junction bases unmatched: 11. The CDR3 nucleotides read TGTGCCAGCGGGACAGGGTACCCAAGTGTGCAGTACTTC. Amino acid sequence: CASGTGYPSVQYF. The whole variable domain, filled in from reference TRBV28 and TRBJ2-7, reads DVKVTQSSRYLVKRTGEKVFLECVQDMDHENMFWYRQDPGLGLRLIYFSYDVKMKEKGDIPEGYSVSREKKERFSLILESASTNQTSMYLCASGTGYPSVQYFGPGTRLTVT.

This chain joins TRBV20-1 and TRBJ2-1; D is unclear. The V end was cut by 2 bases, the J end by 5 bases, with 4 bases between. Germline V gene sequence: CDR1 DFQATT, CDR2 SNEGSKA (reference sequence). This CDR3 contains 11 residues. The CDR3 DNA reads as TGCAGTGCTAGAAGAGACAATGAGCAGTTCTTC. This codes for CSARRDNEQFF.